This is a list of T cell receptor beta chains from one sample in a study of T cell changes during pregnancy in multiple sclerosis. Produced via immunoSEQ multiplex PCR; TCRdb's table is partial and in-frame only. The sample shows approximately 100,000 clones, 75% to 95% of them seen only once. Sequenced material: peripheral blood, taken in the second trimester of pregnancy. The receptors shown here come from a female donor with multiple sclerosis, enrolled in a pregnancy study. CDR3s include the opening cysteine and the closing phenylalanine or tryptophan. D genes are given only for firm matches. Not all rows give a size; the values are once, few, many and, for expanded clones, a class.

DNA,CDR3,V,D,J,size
TGTGCCAGCAGCTTTCTTGACAGGGCGATTGGAAACACCATATATTTT,CASSFLDRAIGNTIYF,TRBV5-6,TRBD1,TRBJ1-3,-
TGTGCCAGTAGTATAACGCGAGAGACCCAGTACTTC,CASSITRETQYF,TRBV19,-,TRBJ2-5,-
TGTGCCAGTAGACCCCCCCGGGACAGGGGATCCAATCAGCCCCAGCATTTT,CASRPPRDRGSNQPQHF,TRBV19,TRBD1,TRBJ1-5,-
TGTGCCAGCAGTTCCGGGGGGGGCCCTAACTATGGCTACACCTTC,CASSSGGGPNYGYTF,TRBV6-5,-,TRBJ1-2,-
TGTGCCAGCAGCTATGACATGGCCACCGGGGAGCTGTTTTTT,CASSYDMATGELFF,TRBV7-2,-,TRBJ2-2,-
TGCAGCGTTGGGGACAGGAATTTTTATGGCTACACCTTC,CSVGDRNFYGYTF,TRBV29-1,TRBD1,TRBJ1-2,-
TGCGCCAGCAGCTTGGTGATGCAGGGGGCACTGAGTGGTGCGAACACCGGGGAGCTGTTTTTT,CASSLVMQGALSGANTGELFF,TRBV5-1,TRBD1,TRBJ2-2,-
TGTGCCAGCAAGCAAACAGGGAGCGAGCAGTACTTC,CASKQTGSEQYF,TRBV28,-,TRBJ2-7,-
TGTGCCAGCAGATCTCTCCTAGCGGGCCAGTACCAAGAGACCCAGTACTTC,CASRSLLAGQYQETQYF,TRBV28,TRBD2,TRBJ2-5,once
TGCGCCAGCAGCCAAACCGTAGGCGGGAGTCCTACAGATACGCAGTATTTT,CASSQTVGGSPTDTQYF,TRBV4-1,TRBD2,TRBJ2-3,once
TGCGCCAGCAGCTTGTGGGGGGACAGGGGACGGAACGAGCAGTACTTC,CASSLWGDRGRNEQYF,TRBV5-1,TRBD1,TRBJ2-7,-
TGCGCCAGCAGCTTGGTAACCGGGAGGGCGGGTCGGAATGAGCAGTTCTTC,CASSLVTGRAGRNEQFF,TRBV5-1,TRBD2,TRBJ2-1,-
TGTGCCATCAGTGGACTAGCGGGATACAATGAGCAGTTCTTC,CAISGLAGYNEQFF,TRBV10-3,TRBD2,TRBJ2-1,-
TGTGCCAGCAGCCCCGGGGGGATCTACGAGCAGTACTTC,CASSPGGIYEQYF,TRBV5-4,TRBD2,TRBJ2-7,-
TGTGCCAGCAGCTCGACAGGGCCCTCCCCAGGGGAGCTGTTTTTT,CASSSTGPSPGELFF,TRBV11-2,TRBD1,TRBJ2-2,-
TGTGCCAGCAGTTCGGGACAGGGTGGCAATCAGCCCCAGCATTTT,CASSSGQGGNQPQHF,TRBV27,TRBD1,TRBJ1-5,-
TGTGCCAGCAGCGGGGACAGCCCTTACGAGCAGTACTTC,CASSGDSPYEQYF,TRBV2,TRBD1,TRBJ2-7,few
TGTGCCATCAGTGCGAGCGGGAGCCCCAACAGCCCCCTATACGAGCAGTACTTC,CAISASGSPNSPLYEQYF,TRBV10-3,TRBD2,TRBJ2-7,-
TGCGCCAGCAGTCCGCCGGGGGCGGGAGGCTTCACAGATACGCAGTATTTT,CASSPPGAGGFTDTQYF,TRBV5-1,TRBD2,TRBJ2-3,-
TGTGCCAGCAGATTCTCCCTACGGGGTAACGGAAACACCATATATTTT,CASRFSLRGNGNTIYF,TRBV2,-,TRBJ1-3,-
TGTGCCAGCAGGCCCCCCTTAGCGGGAGGCCCCGGAGATACGCAGTATTTT,CASRPPLAGGPGDTQYF,TRBV28,TRBD2,TRBJ2-3,-
TGTGCCAGCAGCTACTACACCGGGGAGCTGTTTTTT,CASSYYTGELFF,TRBV7-2,-,TRBJ2-2,-